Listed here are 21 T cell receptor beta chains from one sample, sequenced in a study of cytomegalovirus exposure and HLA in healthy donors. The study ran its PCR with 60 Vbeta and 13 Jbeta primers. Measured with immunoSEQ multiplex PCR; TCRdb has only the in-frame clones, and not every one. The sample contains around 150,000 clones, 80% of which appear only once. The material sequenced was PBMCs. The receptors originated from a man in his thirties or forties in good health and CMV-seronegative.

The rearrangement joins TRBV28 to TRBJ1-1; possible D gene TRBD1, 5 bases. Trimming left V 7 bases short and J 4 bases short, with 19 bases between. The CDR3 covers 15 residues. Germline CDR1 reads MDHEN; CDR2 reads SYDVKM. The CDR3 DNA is TGTGCCAGCAAGGTAGGACAAGTAAAGATCACTGAAGCTTTCTTT. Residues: CASKVGQVKITEAFF.

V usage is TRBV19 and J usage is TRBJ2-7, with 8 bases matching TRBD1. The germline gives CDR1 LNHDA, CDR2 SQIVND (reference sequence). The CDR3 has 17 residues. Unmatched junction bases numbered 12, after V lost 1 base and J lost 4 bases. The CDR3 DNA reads TGTGCCAGTAGTATAGCTCCGTCCCCGGACAGGGCGTACGAGCAGTACTTC. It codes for CASSIAPSPDRAYEQYF.

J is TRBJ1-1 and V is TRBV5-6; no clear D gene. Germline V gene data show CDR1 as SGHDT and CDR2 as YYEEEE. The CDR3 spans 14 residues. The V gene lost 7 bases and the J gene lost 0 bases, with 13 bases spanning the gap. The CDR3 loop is CASSWATMNTEAFF. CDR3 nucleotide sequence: TGTGCCAGCTCGTGGGCCACGATGAACACTGAAGCTTTCTTT.

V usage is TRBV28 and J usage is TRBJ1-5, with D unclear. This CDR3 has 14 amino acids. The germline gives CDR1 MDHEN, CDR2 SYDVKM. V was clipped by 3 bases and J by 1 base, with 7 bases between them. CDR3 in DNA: TGTGCCAGCAGTTTGGACTTAAGCAATCAGCCCCAGCATTTT. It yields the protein CASSLDLSNQPQHF.

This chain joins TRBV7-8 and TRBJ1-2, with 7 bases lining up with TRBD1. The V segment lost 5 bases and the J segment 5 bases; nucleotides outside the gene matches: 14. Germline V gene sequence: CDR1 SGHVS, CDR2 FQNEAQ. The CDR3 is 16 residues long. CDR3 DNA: TGTGCCAGCAGCGCACGATTTGTAGGGGGCGATTATGGCTACACCTTC. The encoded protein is CASSARFVGGDYGYTF.

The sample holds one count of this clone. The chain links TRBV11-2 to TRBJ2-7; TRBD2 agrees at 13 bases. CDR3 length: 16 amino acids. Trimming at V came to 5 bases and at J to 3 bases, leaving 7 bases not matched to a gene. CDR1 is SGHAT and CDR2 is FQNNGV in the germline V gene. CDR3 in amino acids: CASSGGLAGYLYEQYF. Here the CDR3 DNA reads TGTGCCAGCAGCGGGGGACTAGCGGGATACCTCTACGAGCAGTACTTC.

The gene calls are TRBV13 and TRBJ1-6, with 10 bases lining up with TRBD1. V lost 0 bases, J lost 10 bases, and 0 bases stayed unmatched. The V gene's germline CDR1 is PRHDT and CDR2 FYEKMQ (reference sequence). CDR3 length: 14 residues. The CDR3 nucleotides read TGTGCCAGCAGCTTAGGGACAGGGGGCTCACCCCTCCACTTT. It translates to CASSLGTGGSPLHF.

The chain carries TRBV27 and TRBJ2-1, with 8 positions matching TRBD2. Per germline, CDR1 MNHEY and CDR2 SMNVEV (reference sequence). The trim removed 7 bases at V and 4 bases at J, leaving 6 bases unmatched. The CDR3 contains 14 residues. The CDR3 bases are TGTGCCAGCACACCGGGGGGGACTTACAATGAGCAGTTCTTC. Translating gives CASTPGGTYNEQFF.

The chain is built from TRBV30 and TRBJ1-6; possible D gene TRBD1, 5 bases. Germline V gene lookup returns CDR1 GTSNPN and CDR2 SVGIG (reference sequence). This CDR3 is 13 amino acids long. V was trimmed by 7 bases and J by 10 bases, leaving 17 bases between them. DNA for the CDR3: TGTGCCTCGAAGGGACGGGGGGACTCACCCCTCCACTTT. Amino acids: CASKGRGDSPLHF.

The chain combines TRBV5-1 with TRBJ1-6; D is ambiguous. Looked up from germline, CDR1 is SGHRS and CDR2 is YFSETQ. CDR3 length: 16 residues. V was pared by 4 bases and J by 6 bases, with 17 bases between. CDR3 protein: CASSPTRVWANSPLHF. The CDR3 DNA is TGCGCCAGCAGCCCGACGCGGGTCTGGGCTAATTCACCCCTCCACTTT.

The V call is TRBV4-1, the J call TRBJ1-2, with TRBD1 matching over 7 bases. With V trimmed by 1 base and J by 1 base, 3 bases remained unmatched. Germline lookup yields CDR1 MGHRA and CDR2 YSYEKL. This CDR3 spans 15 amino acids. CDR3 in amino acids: CASSQGYRGNYGYTF. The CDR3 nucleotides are TGCGCCAGCAGCCAAGGTTACAGGGGTAACTATGGCTACACCTTC.

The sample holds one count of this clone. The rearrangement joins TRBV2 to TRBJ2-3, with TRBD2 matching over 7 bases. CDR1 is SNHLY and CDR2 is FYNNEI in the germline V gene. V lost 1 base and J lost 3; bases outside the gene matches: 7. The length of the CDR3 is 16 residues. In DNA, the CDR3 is TGTGCCAGCAGTGAAGTGCGGGAGTCGAGGACAGATACGCAGTATTTT. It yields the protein CASSEVRESRTDTQYF.

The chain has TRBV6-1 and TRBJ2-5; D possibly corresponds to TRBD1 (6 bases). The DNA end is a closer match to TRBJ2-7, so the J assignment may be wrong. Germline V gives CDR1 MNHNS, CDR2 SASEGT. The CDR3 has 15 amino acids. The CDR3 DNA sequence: TGTGCCAGCAGTGAGGTACAGGGTGAATCCTACGAGCAGTACTTC. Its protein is CASSEVQGESYEQYF.

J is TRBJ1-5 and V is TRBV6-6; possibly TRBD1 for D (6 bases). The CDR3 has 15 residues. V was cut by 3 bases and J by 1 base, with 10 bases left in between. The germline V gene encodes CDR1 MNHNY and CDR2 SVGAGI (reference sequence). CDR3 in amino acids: CASSYTGNSNQPQHF. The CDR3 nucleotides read TGTGCCAGCAGTTATACAGGGAACAGCAATCAGCCCCAGCATTTT.

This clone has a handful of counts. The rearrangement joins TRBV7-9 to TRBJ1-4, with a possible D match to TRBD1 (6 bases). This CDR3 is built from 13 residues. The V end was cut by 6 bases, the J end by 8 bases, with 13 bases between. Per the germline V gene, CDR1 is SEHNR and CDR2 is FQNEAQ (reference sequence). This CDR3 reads CASSPGQREKLFF. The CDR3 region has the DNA TGTGCCAGCAGTCCGGGACAACGAGAAAAACTGTTTTTT. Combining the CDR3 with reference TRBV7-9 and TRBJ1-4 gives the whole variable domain DTGVSQNPRHKITKRGQNVTFRCDPISEHNRLYWYRQTLGQGPEFLTYFQNEAQLEKSRLLSDRFSAERPKGSFSTLEIQRTEQGDSAMYLCASSPGQREKLFFGSGTQLSVL.

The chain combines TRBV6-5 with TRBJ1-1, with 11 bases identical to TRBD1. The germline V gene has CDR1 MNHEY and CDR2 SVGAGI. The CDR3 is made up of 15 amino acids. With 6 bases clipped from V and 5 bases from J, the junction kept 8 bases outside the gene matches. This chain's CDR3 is CASRDGTGGNTEAFF. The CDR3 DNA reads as TGTGCCAGCAGGGATGGGACAGGGGGGAATACTGAAGCTTTCTTT.

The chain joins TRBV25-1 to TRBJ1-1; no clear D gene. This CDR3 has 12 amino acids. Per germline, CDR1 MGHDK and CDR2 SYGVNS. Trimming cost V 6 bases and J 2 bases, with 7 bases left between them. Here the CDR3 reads CASRGVNTEAFF. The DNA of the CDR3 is TGTGCCAGCAGGGGAGTCAACACTGAAGCTTTCTTT.

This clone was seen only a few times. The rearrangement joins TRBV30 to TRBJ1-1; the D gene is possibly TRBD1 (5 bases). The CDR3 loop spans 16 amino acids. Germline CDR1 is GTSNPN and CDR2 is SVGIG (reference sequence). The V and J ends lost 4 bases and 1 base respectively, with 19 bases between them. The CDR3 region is CAWIRPGGRGNTEAFF. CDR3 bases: TGTGCCTGGATTCGACCGGGCGGGAGGGGGAACACTGAAGCTTTCTTT.

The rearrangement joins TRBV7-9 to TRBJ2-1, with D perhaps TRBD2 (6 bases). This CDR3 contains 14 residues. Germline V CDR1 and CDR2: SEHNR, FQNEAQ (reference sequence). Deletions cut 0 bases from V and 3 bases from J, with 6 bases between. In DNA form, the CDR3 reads TGTGCCAGCAGCTTAGCGGGAGGCTACAATGAGCAGTTCTTC. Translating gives CASSLAGGYNEQFF.

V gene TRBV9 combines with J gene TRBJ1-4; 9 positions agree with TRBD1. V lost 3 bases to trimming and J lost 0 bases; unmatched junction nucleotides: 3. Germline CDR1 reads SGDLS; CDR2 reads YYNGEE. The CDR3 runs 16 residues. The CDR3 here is CASSGGQGTTNEKLFF. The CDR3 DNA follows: TGTGCCAGCAGCGGAGGACAGGGGACAACTAATGAAAAACTGTTTTTT.

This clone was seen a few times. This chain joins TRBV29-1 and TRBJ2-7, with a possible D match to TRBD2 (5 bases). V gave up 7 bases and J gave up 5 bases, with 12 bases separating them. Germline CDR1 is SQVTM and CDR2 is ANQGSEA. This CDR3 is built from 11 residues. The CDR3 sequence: CSEEAGDEQYF. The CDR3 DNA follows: TGCAGCGAGGAGGCCGGGGACGAGCAGTACTTC.